Shown below are 29 T cell receptor beta chains from a single sample sequenced in a study of shared clonotypes between healthy human individuals. Data came from immunoSEQ multiplex PCR; TCRdb stores just in-frame clones and leaves some out. The profile covers roughly 480,000 clones, with 65% to 80% appearing a single time and approximately 12% taken by the ten largest. Sample: PBMCs. Receptors were obtained from a woman in her 40s in good health. Some clones in this sample may be carry-over from other donors' samples.

V gene TRBV28 combines with J gene TRBJ2-2; D is uncertain. CDR3 length: 14 residues. Germline V gives CDR1 MDHEN, CDR2 SYDVKM. V was pared by 3 bases and J by 4 bases, with 9 bases between. CDR3 nucleotide sequence: TGTGCCAGCAGTTTGAGTGTGGGCACCGGGGAGCTGTTTTTT. Amino acid sequence: CASSLSVGTGELFF.

The V and J genes are TRBV19 and TRBJ2-5; D unresolved. Germline V gene sequence: CDR1 LNHDA, CDR2 SQIVND (reference sequence). Trimming removed 9 bases from V and 3 bases from J, with 14 bases in between. This CDR3 region has 13 residues. CDR3 sequence reads: CASKVRNEETQYF. CDR3 sequence (DNA): TGTGCCAGCAAGGTCAGGAATGAAGAGACCCAGTACTTC.

The chain recombines TRBV5-8 with TRBJ1-2; no clear D gene. The CDR3 is 14 amino acids. Looked up from germline, CDR1 is SGHTS and CDR2 is YDEGEE. The ends were cut back, 1 base at V and 4 bases at J, with 11 bases in the middle. CDR3 loop: CASSLQSASYGYTF. DNA of the CDR3: TGTGCCAGCAGCTTGCAGTCAGCCTCCTATGGCTACACCTTC. The full variable domain, completed using reference TRBV5-8 and TRBJ1-2, is EAGVTQSPTHLIKTRGQQATLRCSPISGHTSVYWYQQALGLGLQFLLWYDEGEERNRGNFPPRFSGRQFPNYSSELNVNALELEDSALYLCASSLQSASYGYTFGSGTRLTVV.

The V and J genes are TRBV27 and TRBJ2-1; a possible D gene is TRBD1 (6 bases). V lost 8 bases and J 8 bases, leaving 22 bases between the germline ends. The CDR3 extends over 15 amino acids. The V gene's germline CDR1 is MNHEY and CDR2 SMNVEV (reference sequence). CDR3 bases: TGTGCCAGCCTCCCGATCAGGGGCGGGCGGTATGAGCAGTTCTTC. It specifies CASLPIRGGRYEQFF.

The sample holds a few counts of this clone. This rearrangement joins TRBV14 to TRBJ2-2; D is possibly TRBD1 (6 bases). Germline CDR1 reads SGHDN; CDR2 reads FVKESK. Between the trimmed V and J ends, which lost 4 bases and 5 bases, there was a span of 8 bases. The CDR3 is 13 amino acids. CDR3 DNA: TGTGCCAGCAGCCCGCAGGGGACCGGGGAGCTGTTTTTT. Translated: CASSPQGTGELFF.

This clone turned up a few times. The chain joins TRBV4-2 to TRBJ2-7; the D gene is possibly TRBD2 (5 bases). The CDR3 totals 15 residues. The V gene lost 0 bases and the J gene lost 0 bases, with 9 bases spanning the gap. Looked up from germline, CDR1 is LGHNA and CDR2 is YNFKEQ. CDR3 sequence reads: CASSQDQGSSYEQYF. The CDR3 nucleotides read TGTGCCAGCAGCCAAGATCAAGGGAGCTCCTACGAGCAGTACTTC.

The J gene is TRBJ1-5, the V gene TRBV5-8, with 8 positions matching TRBD1. The CDR3 contains 19 residues. V was clipped by 4 bases and J by 2 bases; unmatched bases: 17. Germline CDR1 is SGHTS and CDR2 is YDEGEE. The CDR3 is CASSRMTGVWNQRNQPQHF. The CDR3 DNA reads as TGTGCCAGCAGCAGGATGACAGGGGTCTGGAACCAGCGCAATCAGCCCCAGCATTTT.

The chain recombines TRBV5-1 with TRBJ2-1, with D possibly being TRBD1 (6 bases). This CDR3 is built from 14 residues. V dropped 0 bases and J dropped 5 bases, with 9 bases sitting between them. In germline, CDR1 is SGHRS, CDR2 YFSETQ. The CDR3 DNA follows: TGCGCCAGCAGCTTGGGACAGGCAAACAATGAGCAGTTCTTC. This translates into CASSLGQANNEQFF.

This clone was counted only a few times. V usage is TRBV7-2 and J usage is TRBJ2-4; perhaps TRBD1 as D (6 bases). Germline V gives CDR1 SGHTA, CDR2 FQGNSA. The CDR3 totals 15 residues. The V end was cut by 5 bases, the J end by 8 bases, with 19 bases between. The CDR3 DNA follows: TGTGCCAGCAGCCCGGTAGGGGGATGGGGAGACATTCAGTACTTC. It specifies CASSPVGGWGDIQYF.

The CDR3 sequence: CASSQDAGSGANVLTF. CDR3 coding DNA: TGCGCCAGCAGCCAAGATGCCGGTTCTGGGGCCAACGTCCTGACTTTC. V gene TRBV4-1 combines with J gene TRBJ2-6; D remains ambiguous. CDR1 MGHRA and CDR2 YSYEKL come from the germline V gene. V lost 0 bases and J 1 base, leaving 7 bases between the germline ends. The CDR3 is made up of 16 amino acids.

V usage is TRBV19 and J usage is TRBJ2-1; D is perhaps TRBD2 (6 bases). This CDR3 contains 13 residues. Germline V gives CDR1 LNHDA, CDR2 SQIVND (reference sequence). V gave up 4 bases and J gave up 4 bases, with 8 bases separating them. Written as DNA, the CDR3 is TGTGCCAGTAGTAGCGGGGAATACAATGAGCAGTTCTTC. The encoded protein is CASSSGEYNEQFF.

This chain connects TRBV7-9 to TRBJ1-1; 7 nucleotides align to TRBD1. Germline V lookup: CDR1 SEHNR, CDR2 FQNEAQ (reference sequence). V lost 5 bases, J lost 1 base, and 19 bases stayed unmatched. This CDR3 spans 19 amino acids. The CDR3 loop reads CASSLRGTAETPKNTEAFF. The CDR3 coding sequence is TGTGCCAGCAGCCTACGAGGGACAGCAGAAACCCCTAAGAACACTGAAGCTTTCTTT. Using reference TRBV7-9 and TRBJ1-1 for the parts outside the CDR3, the full variable domain is DTGVSQNPRHKITKRGQNVTFRCDPISEHNRLYWYRQTLGQGPEFLTYFQNEAQLEKSRLLSDRFSAERPKGSFSTLEIQRTEQGDSAMYLCASSLRGTAETPKNTEAFFGQGTRLTVV.

The chain employs TRBV29-1 and TRBJ1-1, with D unresolved. The length of the CDR3 is 15 residues. Germline assignment: CDR1 SQVTM and CDR2 ANQGSEA. Trimming removed 7 bases from V and 0 bases from J, with 18 bases in between. This chain's CDR3 is CSARSGWGMNTEAFF. CDR3 coding DNA: TGCAGCGCTCGCTCAGGTTGGGGAATGAACACTGAAGCTTTCTTT.

The chain uses TRBV11-2 and TRBJ2-7, with TRBD2 matching over 7 bases. This CDR3 spans 15 amino acids. V shed 5 bases, J shed 7 bases, and the junction held 14 bases outside the gene matches. Germline CDR1 and CDR2: SGHAT and FQNNGV. The CDR3 DNA follows: TGTGCCAGCAGCAATTCCGGGACTACTGACCGTGAGCAGTACTTC. Its translation: CASSNSGTTDREQYF. Looking up the rest from reference TRBV11-2 and TRBJ2-7 gives the full variable domain: EAGVAQSPRYKIIEKRQSVAFWCNPISGHATLYWYQQILGQGPKLLIQFQNNGVVDDSQLPKDRFSAERLKGVDSTLKIQPAKLEDSAVYLCASSNSGTTDREQYFGPGTRLTVT.

The chain couples TRBV11-2 to TRBJ2-3; 7 bases line up with TRBD2. The germline gives CDR1 SGHAT, CDR2 FQNNGV. V was clipped by 4 bases and J by 4 bases; unmatched bases: 8. This CDR3 region has 15 residues. The CDR3 reads CASSSLTAGADTQYF. DNA of the CDR3: TGTGCCAGCAGCTCCCTCACGGCGGGAGCAGATACGCAGTATTTT.

The chain combines TRBV9 with TRBJ2-6, with 9 bases matching TRBD1. After removal of 2 bases from V and 3 bases from J, the junction contained 9 bases not matched to a gene. Germline V CDR1 and CDR2: SGDLS, YYNGEE. The CDR3 runs 18 residues. The CDR3 protein is CASSVGTGISYGANVLTF. CDR3 nucleotides: TGTGCCAGCAGCGTGGGGACAGGGATCTCCTATGGGGCCAACGTCCTGACTTTC. Supplemented by reference TRBV9 and TRBJ2-6, the full variable domain reads DSGVTQTPKHLITATGQRVTLRCSPRSGDLSVYWYQQSLDQGLQFLIQYYNGEERAKGNILERFSAQQFPDLHSELNLSSLELGDSALYFCASSVGTGISYGANVLTFGAGSRLTVL.

Regarding this clone: Being one base from a much bigger clone, this may be a read error. The same CDR3 also results from other DNA sequences found in this sample. The gene calls are TRBV5-1 and TRBJ1-1, with 7 positions matching TRBD1. V dropped 0 bases and J dropped 1; count of bases not matched to a gene: 0. There are 14 residues in the CDR3. Germline V lookup: CDR1 SGHRS, CDR2 YFSETQ. CDR3 sequence: CASSLDRGNTEAFF. The CDR3 DNA reads TGCGCCAGCAGCTTGGACAGGGGGAACACTGAAGCTTTCTTT.

The genes are TRBV30 and TRBJ1-4, with a weak D call TRBD1 (6 bases). The germline gives CDR1 GTSNPN, CDR2 SVGIG (reference sequence). The CDR3 is 17 amino acids. V lost 1 base and J 0 bases, leaving 15 bases between the germline ends. CDR3 DNA: TGTGCCTGGAGTGGTAGGGCAGGGGCCGCAACTAATGAAAAACTGTTTTTT. Protein product: CAWSGRAGAATNEKLFF.

The rearrangement joins TRBV18 to TRBJ2-7, with TRBD1 as a possible D gene (6 bases). The germline gives CDR1 KGHSH, CDR2 LQKENI. This CDR3 contains 14 residues. Trimming left V 2 bases short and J 2 bases short, with 10 bases between. The CDR3 DNA reads TGTGCCAGCTCACCAGGGACACTTACCTACGAGCAGTACTTC. It specifies CASSPGTLTYEQYF.

The chain recombines TRBV11-3 with TRBJ2-4, with TRBD2 matching over 16 bases. The V gene end was trimmed by 11 bases and the J gene end by 9 bases; junction bases not matched to a gene: 16. The CDR3 loop spans 17 amino acids. CDR1 SGHNT and CDR2 YENEEA come from the germline V gene. The CDR3 here is CAGTGTSGRAPDAIQYF. In DNA, the CDR3 is TGTGCCGGCACCGGGACTAGCGGGAGGGCCCCAGACGCCATTCAGTACTTC.

This clone was seen a handful of times. The rearrangement joins TRBV5-1 to TRBJ1-4, with TRBD1 as a possible D gene (6 bases). Germline CDR1 and CDR2: SGHRS and YFSETQ. The CDR3 loop spans 17 amino acids. Trimming shortened V by 0 bases and J by 6 bases, and 18 bases separated the two germline ends. The CDR3 DNA follows: TGCGCCAGCAGCTTGGCTTCTGTGACAGGTCGTCATGAAAAACTGTTTTTT. This translates into CASSLASVTGRHEKLFF.

The J gene is TRBJ1-2, the V gene TRBV2; 7 nucleotides match TRBD1. The trim removed 10 bases at V and 4 bases at J, leaving 6 bases unmatched. The CDR3 runs to 12 residues. The germline CDR1 and CDR2 sequences are SNHLY and FYNNEI. CDR3 coding DNA: TGTGCCATCCACAGGGGTAGCTATGGCTACACCTTC. Amino acids: CAIHRGSYGYTF.

This clone was observed once. The chain joins TRBV27 to TRBJ1-2, with a tentative D call TRBD1 (5 bases). This CDR3 has 14 amino acids. V was trimmed by 2 bases and J by 3 bases, leaving 10 bases between them. The germline CDR1 and CDR2 sequences are MNHEY and SMNVEV (reference sequence). CDR3 sequence reads: CASSLTGADYGYTF. CDR3 DNA sequence: TGTGCCAGCAGTTTAACAGGCGCGGACTATGGCTACACCTTC.

The chain combines TRBV10-3 with TRBJ2-4; 8 bases fit TRBD1. Germline V CDR1 and CDR2: ENHRY, SYGVKD. The CDR3 length is 18 residues. Trimming cost V 4 bases and J 1 base; bases outside gene matches: 12. The CDR3 bases are TGTGCCATCAGTGGCGCCGACGGACAGGGTCGCGCCAAAAACATTCAGTACTTC. Amino acid sequence: CAISGADGQGRAKNIQYF.

This chain connects TRBV28 to TRBJ2-7; D gene unclear. This CDR3 has 12 residues. Germline CDR1 is MDHEN and CDR2 is SYDVKM. V gave up 2 bases and J gave up 6 bases, with 8 bases separating them. The CDR3 loop is CASSLPPFEQYF. CDR3 DNA: TGTGCCAGCAGTTTACCCCCTTTCGAGCAGTACTTC.

V is TRBV2 and J is TRBJ2-7; 11 bases map to TRBD2. Per the germline V gene, CDR1 is SNHLY and CDR2 is FYNNEI. The CDR3 sequence is 15 residues long. The V gene end was trimmed by 6 bases and the J gene end by 1 base; junction bases not matched to a gene: 5. The CDR3, as DNA: TGTGCCAGCAGACTCCTAGCGGGAGGATCCTACGAGCAGTACTTC. Residues: CASRLLAGGSYEQYF.

This clone occurred a few times. V gene TRBV28 combines with J gene TRBJ1-5; possible D gene TRBD1, 6 bases. The CDR3 loop spans 14 amino acids. Between the trimmed V and J ends, which lost 7 bases and 4 bases, there was a span of 14 bases. Germline CDR1 is MDHEN and CDR2 is SYDVKM. CDR3 DNA sequence: TGTGCCAGCAACCCCCAGGGGCTTAATCAGCCCCAGCATTTT. Translating gives CASNPQGLNQPQHF.

This rearrangement joins TRBV5-1 to TRBJ2-3; no firm D call. The CDR3 loop spans 16 amino acids. Per germline, CDR1 SGHRS and CDR2 YFSETQ. Trimming took 2 bases from V and 1 from J, leaving 14 bases between them. This CDR3 is CASSFGRHLGTDTQYF. The DNA of the CDR3 is TGCGCCAGCAGCTTTGGCAGGCACCTTGGCACAGATACGCAGTATTTT.

The rearrangement uses TRBV7-6 and TRBJ2-7; unclear D gene. The germline CDR1 and CDR2 sequences are SGHVS and FNYEAQ. CDR3 length: 15 amino acids. V lost 5 bases, J lost 2 bases, and 16 bases lay in between. The CDR3 DNA sequence: TGTGCCAGCAGCCCCCGCGGCCAGAACCCCTACGAGCAGTACTTC. This sequence encodes CASSPRGQNPYEQYF.